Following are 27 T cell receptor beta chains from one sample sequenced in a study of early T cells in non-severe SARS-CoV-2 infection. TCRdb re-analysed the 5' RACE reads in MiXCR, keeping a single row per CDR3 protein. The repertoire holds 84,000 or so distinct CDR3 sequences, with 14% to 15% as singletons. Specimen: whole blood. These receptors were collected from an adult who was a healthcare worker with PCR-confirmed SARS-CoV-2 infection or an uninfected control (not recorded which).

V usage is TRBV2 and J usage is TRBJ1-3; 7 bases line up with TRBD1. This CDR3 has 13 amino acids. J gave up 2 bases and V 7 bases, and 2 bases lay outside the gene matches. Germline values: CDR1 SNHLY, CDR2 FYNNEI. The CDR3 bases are TGTGCCAGCACCGACAGGGCTGGAAACACCATATATTTT. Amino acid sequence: CASTDRAGNTIYF.

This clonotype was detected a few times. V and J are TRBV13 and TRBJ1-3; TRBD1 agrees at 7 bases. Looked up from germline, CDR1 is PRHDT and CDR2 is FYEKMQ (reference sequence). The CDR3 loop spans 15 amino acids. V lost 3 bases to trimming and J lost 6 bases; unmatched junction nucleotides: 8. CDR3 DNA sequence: TGTGCCAGCAGCTTTCGACAGGGTCTTAAAAACACCATATATTTT. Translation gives CASSFRQGLKNTIYF.

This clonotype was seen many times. The DNA for the CDR3 is TGCAGTGCTAGAGGGGGCAGTGACTACGAGCAGTACTTC. Encoded protein: CSARGGSDYEQYF. The chain has TRBV20-1 and TRBJ2-7, with a tentative D call TRBD1 (5 bases). The V gene lost 1 base and the J gene lost 3 bases, with 10 bases spanning the gap. Germline V lookup: CDR1 DFQATT, CDR2 SNEGSKA (reference sequence). The CDR3 is 13 amino acids.

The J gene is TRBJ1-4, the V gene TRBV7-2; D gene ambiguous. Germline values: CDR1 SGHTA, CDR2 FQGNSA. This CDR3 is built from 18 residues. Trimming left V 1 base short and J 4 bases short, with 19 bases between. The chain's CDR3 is CASSLELSQAGDNEKLFF. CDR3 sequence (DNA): TGTGCCAGCAGCTTAGAATTGTCGCAGGCCGGTGATAATGAAAAACTGTTTTTT. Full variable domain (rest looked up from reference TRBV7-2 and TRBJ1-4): GAGVSQSPSNKVTEKGKDVELRCDPISGHTALYWYRQSLGQGLEFLIYFQGNSAPDKSGLPSDRFSAERTGGSVSTLTIQRTQQEDSAVYLCASSLELSQAGDNEKLFFGSGTQLSVL.

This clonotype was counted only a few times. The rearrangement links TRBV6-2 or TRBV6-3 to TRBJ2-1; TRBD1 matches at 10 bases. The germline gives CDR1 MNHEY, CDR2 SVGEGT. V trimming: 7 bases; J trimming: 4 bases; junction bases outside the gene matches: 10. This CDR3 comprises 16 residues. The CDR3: CASTFRTGGLYNEQFF. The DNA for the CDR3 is TGTGCCAGCACCTTCCGGACAGGGGGGCTTTACAATGAGCAGTTCTTC.

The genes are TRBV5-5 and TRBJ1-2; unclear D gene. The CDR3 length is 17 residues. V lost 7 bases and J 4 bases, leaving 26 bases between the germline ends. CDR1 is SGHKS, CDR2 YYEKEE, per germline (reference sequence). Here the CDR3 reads CASFYLPDYGPTYGYTF. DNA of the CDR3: TGTGCCAGCTTTTACCTCCCCGACTATGGACCTACCTATGGCTACACCTTC. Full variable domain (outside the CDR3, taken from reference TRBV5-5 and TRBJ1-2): DAGVTQSPTHLIKTRGQQVTLRCSPISGHKSVSWYQQVLGQGPQFIFQYYEKEERGRGNFPDRFSARQFPNYSSELNVNALLLGDSALYLCASFYLPDYGPTYGYTFGSGTRLTVV.

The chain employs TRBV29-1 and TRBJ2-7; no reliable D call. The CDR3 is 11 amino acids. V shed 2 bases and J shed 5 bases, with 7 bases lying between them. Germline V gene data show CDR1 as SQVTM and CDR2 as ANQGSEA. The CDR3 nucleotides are TGCAGCGTTGAATTTCTGGACGAGCAGTACTTC. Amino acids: CSVEFLDEQYF.

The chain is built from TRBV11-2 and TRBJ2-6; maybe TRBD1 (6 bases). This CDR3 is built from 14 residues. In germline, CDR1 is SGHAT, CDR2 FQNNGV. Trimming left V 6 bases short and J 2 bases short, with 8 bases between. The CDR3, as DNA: TGTGCCAGCAGATCAGGGGCTGGGGCCAACGTCCTGACTTTC. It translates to CASRSGAGANVLTF.

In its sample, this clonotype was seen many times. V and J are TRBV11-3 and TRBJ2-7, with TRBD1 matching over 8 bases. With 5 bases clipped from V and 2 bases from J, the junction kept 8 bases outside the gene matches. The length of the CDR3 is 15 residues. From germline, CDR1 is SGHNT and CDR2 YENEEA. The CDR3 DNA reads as TGTGCCAGCAGCGCCCGGACAGGGCCCGCCTACGAGCAGTACTTC. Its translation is CASSARTGPAYEQYF.

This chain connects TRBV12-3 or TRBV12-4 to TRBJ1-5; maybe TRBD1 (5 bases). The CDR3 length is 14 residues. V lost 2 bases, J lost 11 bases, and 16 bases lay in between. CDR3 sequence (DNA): TGTGCCAGCAGTTTAACAAACCAAGGGGCAGCCCAGCATTTT. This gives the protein CASSLTNQGAAQHF.

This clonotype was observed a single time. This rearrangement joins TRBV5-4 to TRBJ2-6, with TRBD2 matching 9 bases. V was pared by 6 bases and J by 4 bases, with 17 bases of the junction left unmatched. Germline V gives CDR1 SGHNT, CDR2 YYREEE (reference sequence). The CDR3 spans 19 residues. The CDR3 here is CASTRTSDRRLSGANVLTF. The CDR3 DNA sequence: TGTGCCAGCACCCGGACTAGCGACAGGAGACTGTCAGGGGCCAACGTCCTGACTTTC.

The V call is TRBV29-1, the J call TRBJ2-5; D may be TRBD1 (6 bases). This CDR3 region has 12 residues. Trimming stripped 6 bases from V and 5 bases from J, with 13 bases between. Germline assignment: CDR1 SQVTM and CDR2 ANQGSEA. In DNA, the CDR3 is TGCAGCGTCGCCCGGGACACGGAGACCCAGTACTTC. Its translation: CSVARDTETQYF.

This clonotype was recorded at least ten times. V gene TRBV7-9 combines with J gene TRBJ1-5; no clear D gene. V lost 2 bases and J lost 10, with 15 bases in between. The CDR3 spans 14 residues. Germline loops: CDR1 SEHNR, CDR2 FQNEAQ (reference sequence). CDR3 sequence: CASSLQSADEPQHF. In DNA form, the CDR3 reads TGTGCCAGCAGCTTACAATCGGCGGATGAACCCCAGCATTTT.

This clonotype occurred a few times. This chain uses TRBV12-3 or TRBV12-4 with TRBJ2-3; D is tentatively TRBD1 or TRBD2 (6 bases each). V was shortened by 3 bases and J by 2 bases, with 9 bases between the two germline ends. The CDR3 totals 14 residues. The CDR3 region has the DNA TGTGCCAGCAGTTTGTGGGGGGCCACAGATACGCAGTATTTT. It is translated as CASSLWGATDTQYF.

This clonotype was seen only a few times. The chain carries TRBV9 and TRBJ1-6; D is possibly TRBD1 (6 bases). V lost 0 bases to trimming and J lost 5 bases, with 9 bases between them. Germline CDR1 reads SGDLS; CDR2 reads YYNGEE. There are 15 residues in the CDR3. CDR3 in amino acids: CASSVAAGDNSPLHF. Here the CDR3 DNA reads TGTGCCAGCAGCGTAGCGGCAGGGGATAATTCACCCCTCCACTTT.

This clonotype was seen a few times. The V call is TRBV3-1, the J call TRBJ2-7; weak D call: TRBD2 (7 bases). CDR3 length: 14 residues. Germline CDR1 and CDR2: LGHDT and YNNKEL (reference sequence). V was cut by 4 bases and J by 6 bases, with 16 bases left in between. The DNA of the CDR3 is TGTGCCAGCAGCCTACGGGGGGCTCGAGGCGAGCAGTACTTC. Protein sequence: CASSLRGARGEQYF.

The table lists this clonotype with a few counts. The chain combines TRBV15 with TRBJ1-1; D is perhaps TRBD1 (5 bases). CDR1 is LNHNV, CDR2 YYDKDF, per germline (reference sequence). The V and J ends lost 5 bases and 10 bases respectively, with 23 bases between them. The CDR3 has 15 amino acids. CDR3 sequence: CATSRTTGAPTPAFF. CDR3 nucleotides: TGTGCCACCAGCCGCACCACAGGAGCCCCTACTCCAGCTTTCTTT.

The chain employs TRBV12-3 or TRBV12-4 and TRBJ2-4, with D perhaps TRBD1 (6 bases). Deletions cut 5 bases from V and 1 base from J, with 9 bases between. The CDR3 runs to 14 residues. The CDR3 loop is CASSPQGAKNIQYF. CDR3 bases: TGTGCCAGCAGTCCACAGGGTGCCAAAAACATTCAGTACTTC.

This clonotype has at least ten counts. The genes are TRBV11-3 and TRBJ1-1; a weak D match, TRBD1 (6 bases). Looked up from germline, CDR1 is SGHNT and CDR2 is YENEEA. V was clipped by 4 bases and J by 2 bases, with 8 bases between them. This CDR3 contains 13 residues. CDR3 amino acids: CASSWTVNTEAFF. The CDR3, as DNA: TGTGCCAGCAGCTGGACAGTTAACACTGAAGCTTTCTTT. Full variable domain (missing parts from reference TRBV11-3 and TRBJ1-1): EAGVVQSPRYKIIEKKQPVAFWCNPISGHNTLYWYLQNLGQGPELLIRYENEEAVDDSQLPKDRFSAERLKGVDSTLKIQPAELGDSAVYLCASSWTVNTEAFFGQGTRLTVV.

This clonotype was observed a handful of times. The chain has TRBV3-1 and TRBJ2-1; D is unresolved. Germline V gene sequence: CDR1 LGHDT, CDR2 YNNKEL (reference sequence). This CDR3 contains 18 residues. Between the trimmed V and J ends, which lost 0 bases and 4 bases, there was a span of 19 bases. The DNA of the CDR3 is TGTGCCAGCAGCCAAGAAGGTGACTCCTCCAACTATTACAATGAGCAGTTCTTC. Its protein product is CASSQEGDSSNYYNEQFF.

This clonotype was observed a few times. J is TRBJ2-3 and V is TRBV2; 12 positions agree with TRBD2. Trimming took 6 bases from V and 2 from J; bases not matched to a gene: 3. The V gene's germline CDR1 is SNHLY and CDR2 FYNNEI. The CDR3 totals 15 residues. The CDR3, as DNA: TGTGCCAGCAGAGGACTAGCGGGGAACACAGATACGCAGTATTTT. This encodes CASRGLAGNTDTQYF.

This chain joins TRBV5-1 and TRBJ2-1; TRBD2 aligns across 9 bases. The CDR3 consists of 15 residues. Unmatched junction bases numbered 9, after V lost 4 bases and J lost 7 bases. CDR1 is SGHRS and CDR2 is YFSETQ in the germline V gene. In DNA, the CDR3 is TGCGCCAGCAGCCTAGCGGGGCGACTGACTAATGAGCAGTTCTTC. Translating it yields CASSLAGRLTNEQFF.

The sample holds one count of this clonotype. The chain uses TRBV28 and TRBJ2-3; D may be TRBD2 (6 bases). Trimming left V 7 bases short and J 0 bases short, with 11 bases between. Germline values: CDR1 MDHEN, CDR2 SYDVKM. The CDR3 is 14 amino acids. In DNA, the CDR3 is TGTGCCAGCACCGGGACTCCAAGCACAGATACGCAGTATTTT. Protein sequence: CASTGTPSTDTQYF.

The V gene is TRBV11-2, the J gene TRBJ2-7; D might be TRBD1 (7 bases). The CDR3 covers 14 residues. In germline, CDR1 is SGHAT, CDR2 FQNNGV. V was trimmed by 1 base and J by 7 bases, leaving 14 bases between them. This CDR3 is CASSLGRGRMEQYF. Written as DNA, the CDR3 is TGTGCCAGCAGCTTAGGGAGGGGGCGTATGGAGCAGTACTTC.

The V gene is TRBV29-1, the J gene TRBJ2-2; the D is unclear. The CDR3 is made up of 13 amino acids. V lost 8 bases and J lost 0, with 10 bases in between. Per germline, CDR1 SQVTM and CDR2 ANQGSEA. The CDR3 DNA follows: TGCAGCCATCAAGGTGCGAACACCGGGGAGCTGTTTTTT. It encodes CSHQGANTGELFF.

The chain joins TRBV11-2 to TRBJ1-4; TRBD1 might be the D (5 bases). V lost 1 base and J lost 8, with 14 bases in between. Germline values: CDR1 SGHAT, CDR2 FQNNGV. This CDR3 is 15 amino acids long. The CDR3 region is CASSLGVQGIEKLFF. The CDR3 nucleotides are TGTGCCAGCAGCTTAGGAGTGCAGGGAATAGAAAAACTGTTTTTT.

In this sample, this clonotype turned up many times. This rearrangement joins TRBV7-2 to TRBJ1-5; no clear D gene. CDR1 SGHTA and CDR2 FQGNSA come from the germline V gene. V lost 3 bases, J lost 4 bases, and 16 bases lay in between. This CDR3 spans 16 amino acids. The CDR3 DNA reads TGTGCCAGCAGCTTGGTTTCTGGCAGGCCAAATCAGCCCCAGCATTTT. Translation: CASSLVSGRPNQPQHF.